This T cell receptor beta chain was captured by sequencing in a study of cytomegalovirus exposure and HLA in healthy donors. Study-level background: The same platform was used for the 110 or so validation repertoires and the approximately 670 first-cohort repertoires, a later analysis reported.

General study points: Testing in vitro showed a few CMV-associated chains specific for CMV antigens.

The germline V gene encodes CDR1 MNHEY and CDR2 SMNVEV (reference sequence). V was trimmed by 3 bases and J by 2 bases, leaving 7 bases between them. This CDR3 is built from 13 residues. Of note for this clone: Its antigen is as yet unknown.

Profiled with immunoSEQ multiplex PCR; TCRdb holds only in-frame clones, not every one. The sample records about 65,000 clones, approximately 94% being singletons. The sequenced sample was PBMCs. The genes are TRBV27 and TRBJ1-2; a possible D gene is TRBD1 (6 bases). This clonotype was sampled from a man aged 18 to 30 in good health and CMV-seropositive. CDR3 protein: CASSLTGNYGYTF. The DNA for the CDR3 is TGTGCCAGCAGTTTGACAGGCAACTATGGCTACACCTTC.